These 14 T cell receptor beta chains share one sample of origin, sequenced in a study of regulatory T cells in long-lasting Graves disease. Library construction for TCR beta used iRepertoire HTBI primers and Arm-PCR of CDR3 regions. TCRdb called the multiplex PCR reads again in MiXCR, with one record for every CDR3 protein. The sample has approximately 210,000 distinct CDR3 sequences, 15% to 20% seen once. Time point here: newly diagnosed GD, antithyroid drugs for less than 3 months. PBMCs were the source of the RNA used for TCR sequencing. The sample in question was peripheral blood mononuclear cells (PBMCs), obtained at new diagnosis, from a patient treated with antithyroid drugs. The receptors originated from a female donor with Graves disease.

This clonotype was recorded a few times. A read error may account for a junction end that differs from germline. The rearrangement uses TRBV15 and TRBJ1-1; D unclear. The germline V gene has CDR1 LNHNV and CDR2 YYDKDF (reference sequence). The CDR3 runs 14 residues. CDR3 region: CATSRDYQPTEALF. CDR3 nucleotide sequence: TGTGCCACCAGCAGAGATTATCAACCGACTGAAGCTCTCTTT.

V gene TRBV12-3 or TRBV12-4 combines with J gene TRBJ1-3; a weak D match, TRBD1 (6 bases). The V end lost 6 bases, the J end lost 0 bases, and 15 bases lay between the germline ends. This CDR3 is 16 amino acids long. CDR3 DNA sequence: TGTGCCAGCAGCCCCTTTTTAGGGGGCTCTGGAAACACCATATATTTT. It yields the protein CASSPFLGGSGNTIYF.

In this sample, this clonotype turned up many times. This chain connects TRBV11-3 to TRBJ2-1; D remains ambiguous. CDR3 size: 11 residues. V shed 4 bases and J shed 8 bases, with 6 bases lying between them. Germline-derived CDR1 and CDR2 are SGHNT and YENEEA. The CDR3 is CASSSEDEQFF. The CDR3, as DNA: TGTGCCAGCAGCTCAGAGGATGAGCAGTTCTTC. Full variable domain (remainder filled in from reference TRBV11-3 and TRBJ2-1): EAGVVQSPRYKIIEKKQPVAFWCNPISGHNTLYWYLQNLGQGPELLIRYENEEAVDDSQLPKDRFSAERLKGVDSTLKIQPAELGDSAVYLCASSSEDEQFFGPGTRLTVL.

This clonotype has only a few counts. This chain links TRBV3-1 with TRBJ1-2; the D gene is possibly TRBD1 (5 bases). Germline V lookup: CDR1 LGHDT, CDR2 YNNKEL (reference sequence). Between the trimmed V and J ends, which lost 5 bases and 13 bases, there was a span of 17 bases. The CDR3 loop spans 12 amino acids. The CDR3 DNA follows: TGTGCCAGCAGCGCCGGGGGGGACCTCTTCACCTTC. Protein: CASSAGGDLFTF.

This chain connects TRBV7-3 to TRBJ2-2, with a possible D match to TRBD2 (5 bases). Trimming pared 0 bases from V and 4 bases from J, leaving 12 bases between. Per germline, CDR1 SGHTA and CDR2 FQGTGA. This CDR3 has 16 residues. The CDR3: CASSLTGAGGTGELFF. CDR3 bases: TGTGCCAGCAGCTTAACGGGAGCAGGAGGCACCGGGGAGCTGTTTTTT.

This chain uses TRBV28 with TRBJ2-3, with 10 bases that match TRBD2. V lost 4 bases to trimming and J lost 2 bases; unmatched junction nucleotides: 18. The CDR3 has 20 amino acids. Germline V gene data show CDR1 as MDHEN and CDR2 as SYDVKM. For the CDR3, the DNA is TGTGCCAGCAGTTCTCGGTTTCAGCGGACTAGCGGACCACACACAGATACGCAGTATTTT. Amino acid sequence: CASSSRFQRTSGPHTDTQYF.

This chain uses TRBV30 with TRBJ1-4; 7 nucleotides agree with TRBD1. V was clipped by 5 bases and J by 7 bases; unmatched bases: 10. CDR1 is GTSNPN, CDR2 SVGIG, per germline (reference sequence). The CDR3 contains 14 residues. The CDR3 region is CAWERGQRSEKLFF. The CDR3 DNA is TGTGCCTGGGAACGGGGACAGCGGAGTGAAAAACTGTTTTTT. Variable domain in full (rest from reference TRBV30 and TRBJ1-4): SQTIHQWPATLVQPVGSPLSLECTVEGTSNPNLYWYRQAAGRGLQLLFYSVGIGQISSEVPQNLSASRPQDRQFILSSKKLLLSDSGFYLCAWERGQRSEKLFFGSGTQLSVL.

This clonotype was observed at least ten times. The V and J genes are TRBV4-3 and TRBJ1-1, with TRBD1 as a possible D gene (5 bases). CDR1 is LGHNA and CDR2 is YSLEER in the germline V gene. The V end was cut by 3 bases, the J end by 4 bases, with 15 bases between. The CDR3 runs 15 residues. The CDR3 loop is CASSHEAQGGTEAFF. The DNA for the CDR3 is TGCGCCAGCAGCCACGAAGCTCAGGGCGGCACTGAAGCTTTCTTT.

This clonotype was picked up many times. The chain uses TRBV18 and TRBJ2-7, with 12 bases lining up with TRBD2. CDR1 and CDR2 from the germline V gene are KGHSH and LQKENI. This CDR3 contains 16 residues. Trimming cost V 4 bases and J 4 bases; bases outside gene matches: 8. CDR3 nucleotides: TGTGCCAGCTCACTCCAACCGACTAGCGGGAGTTACGAGCAGTACTTC. This gives the protein CASSLQPTSGSYEQYF. Supplemented by reference TRBV18 and TRBJ2-7, the full variable domain reads NAGVMQNPRHLVRRRGQEARLRCSPMKGHSHVYWYRQLPEEGLKFMVYLQKENIIDESGMPKERFSAEFPKEGPSILRIQQVVRGDSAAYFCASSLQPTSGSYEQYFGPGTRLTVT.

This clonotype was detected many times. This chain links TRBV25-1 with TRBJ2-2; TRBD2 aligns across 7 bases. Germline assignment: CDR1 MGHDK and CDR2 SYGVNS. The CDR3 is 16 residues long. J gave up 4 bases and V 1 base, and 6 bases lay outside the gene matches. The CDR3 loop is CASSEWRGMGTGELFF. The CDR3 DNA sequence: TGTGCCAGCAGTGAATGGCGGGGGATGGGCACCGGGGAGCTGTTTTTT.

This rearrangement joins TRBV11-3 to TRBJ2-7; D is unclear. The CDR3 consists of 13 residues. Germline assignment: CDR1 SGHNT and CDR2 YENEEA. The V end lost 5 bases, the J end lost 4 bases, and 12 bases lay between the germline ends. The CDR3: CASSQKMTYEQYF. CDR3 nucleotide sequence: TGTGCCAGCAGCCAAAAAATGACATACGAGCAGTACTTC. The whole variable domain, filled in from reference TRBV11-3 and TRBJ2-7, reads EAGVVQSPRYKIIEKKQPVAFWCNPISGHNTLYWYLQNLGQGPELLIRYENEEAVDDSQLPKDRFSAERLKGVDSTLKIQPAELGDSAVYLCASSQKMTYEQYFGPGTRLTVT.

In this sample, this clonotype turned up many times. This chain joins TRBV3-1 and TRBJ2-6; the D is unclear. CDR1 LGHDT and CDR2 YNNKEL come from the germline V gene (reference sequence). V was cut by 7 bases and J by 3 bases, with 4 bases left in between. CDR3 length: 12 residues. The CDR3 is CASTGGANVLTF. For the CDR3, the DNA is TGTGCCAGCACCGGTGGGGCCAACGTCCTGACTTTC.

This clonotype appeared once. In DNA form, the CDR3 reads TGTGCCAGCAGCTTAATCCGGAGGAGCTCCTACGAGCAGTACTTC. Translating gives CASSLIRRSSYEQYF. This chain uses TRBV11-2 with TRBJ2-7, with D tentatively TRBD2 (5 bases). V was cut by 2 bases and J by 0 bases, with 11 bases left in between. The CDR3 runs 15 residues. Germline loops: CDR1 SGHAT, CDR2 FQNNGV.

This clonotype has a count of ten or more. The chain combines TRBV5-8 with TRBJ1-2; 7 positions match TRBD1. This CDR3 has 15 amino acids. Germline CDR1 is SGHTS and CDR2 is YDEGEE. With 3 bases clipped from V and 4 bases from J, the junction kept 9 bases outside the gene matches. This chain's CDR3 is CASSSRQGQVYGYTF. For the CDR3, the DNA is TGTGCCAGCAGCTCTCGACAGGGTCAAGTCTATGGCTACACCTTC.